What follows is one TCR beta chain and its context. The antigen is undetermined. TCRdb's table, derived via immunoSEQ multiplex PCR, lists solely in-frame clones and lacks some. The sample consists of more than 70,000 clones, about 89% of them appearing once. CDR3 length: 14 amino acids. The V and J ends lost 4 bases and 2 bases, in that order; junction bases with no gene match: 5. The germline gives CDR1 SGHRS, CDR2 YFSETQ. The sample comes from a study of OX40 agonist ivuxolimab in advanced cancers. The study, taken as a whole, reports: More expanded clones were seen, on average, in CD8+ T cells than in CD4+. Several nonresponders also turned out to have low normalized T-cell clonal expansion.

V gene TRBV5-1 combines with J gene TRBJ2-7; 8 positions agree with TRBD1. The TCR sequence derives from an adult with an advanced solid tumor such as melanoma, head and neck, liver or kidney cancer. Sequenced material: CD4+ or CD8+ T cells sorted from blood, taken in a trial of the OX40 agonist ivuxolimab. The CDR3 region is CASSSSGQAYEQYF. CDR3 nucleotides: TGCGCCAGCAGCAGCTCGGGACAGGCCTACGAGCAGTACTTC. Full variable domain (missing parts from reference TRBV5-1 and TRBJ2-7): KAGVTQTPRYLIKTRGQQVTLSCSPISGHRSVSWYQQTPGQGLQFLFEYFSETQRNKGNFPGRFSGRQFSNSRSEMNVSTLELGDSALYLCASSSSGQAYEQYFGPGTRLTVT.